A single sample is the source of the 24 T cell receptor beta chains below, sequenced in a study of T cells after yellow fever vaccination. Each CDR3 protein is one row after TCRdb ran MiXCR on the 5' RACE reads. The sample has just under 600,000 distinct CDR3 sequences, roughly 13% seen once. The sample here was PBMCs, taken on the day of the yellow fever booster vaccination. The receptors derive from a man younger than 45 who received the YFV17D yellow fever vaccine.

The sample holds a few counts of this clonotype. This sequence joins TRBV6-2 or TRBV6-3 and TRBJ2-3; no definite D call. V lost 7 bases and J lost 2, with 16 bases in between. The CDR3 runs to 15 residues. Germline CDR1 reads MNHEY; CDR2 reads SVGEGT. The DNA of the CDR3 is TGTGCCAGCACCGGCCCTTCCGGGTACACAGATACGCAGTATTTT. Its translation: CASTGPSGYTDTQYF.

V gene TRBV12-3 or TRBV12-4 combines with J gene TRBJ1-2, with a tentative D call TRBD1 (6 bases). The CDR3 covers 12 residues. The V end lost 6 bases, the J end lost 4 bases, and 9 bases lay between the germline ends. The CDR3 loop reads CASRGGGYGYTF. CDR3 DNA sequence: TGTGCCAGCAGAGGGGGTGGCTATGGCTACACCTTC.

This clonotype came up a few times. The chain uses TRBV6-6 and TRBJ2-3; D is unclear. The CDR3 spans 13 residues. V was clipped by 6 bases and J by 0 bases, with 7 bases between them. CDR1 and CDR2 from the germline V gene are MNHNY and SVGAGI (reference sequence). CDR3 bases: TGTGCCAGCAGGTTTGCAAGCACAGATACGCAGTATTTT. Its translation: CASRFASTDTQYF.

In its sample, this clonotype was seen many times. In nucleotides, the CDR3 is TGTGCCAGCACCGCGACAGCCGGGACTGAAGCTTTCTTT. Translated, it gives CASTATAGTEAFF. This rearrangement joins TRBV27 to TRBJ1-1; D possibly corresponds to TRBD1 (5 bases). Between the trimmed V and J ends, which lost 7 bases and 5 bases, there was a span of 14 bases. The CDR3 consists of 13 residues. Germline V gene sequence: CDR1 MNHEY, CDR2 SMNVEV (reference sequence).

This clonotype was observed a few times. V usage is TRBV5-6 and J usage is TRBJ2-7, with TRBD2 matching 7 bases. V was pared by 0 bases and J by 4 bases, with 7 bases of the junction left unmatched. The CDR3 runs to 15 residues. Germline CDR1 and CDR2: SGHDT and YYEEEE. CDR3 sequence reads: CASSLVGGSLYEQYF. DNA of the CDR3: TGTGCCAGCAGCTTGGTTGGCGGGAGCCTATACGAGCAGTACTTC.

Only a few counts were recorded for this clonotype. CDR3 region: CASSFGSYGYTF. The CDR3 region has the DNA TGTGCCAGCAGTTTTGGGAGCTATGGCTACACCTTC. This chain uses TRBV28 with TRBJ1-2, with D unclear. With 3 bases removed from V and 4 bases from J, the gap between germline ends came to 6 bases. Germline loops: CDR1 MDHEN, CDR2 SYDVKM. The CDR3 covers 12 residues.

The rearrangement links TRBV5-5 to TRBJ2-4, with TRBD1 matching 10 bases. V dropped 2 bases and J dropped 3; count of bases not matched to a gene: 8. This CDR3 is 17 amino acids long. Germline V gene data show CDR1 as SGHKS and CDR2 as YYEKEE (reference sequence). The CDR3 nucleotides read TGTGCCAGCAGCTTAGGACAGGGGGTTGCGGTCAAAAACATTCAGTACTTC. Protein sequence: CASSLGQGVAVKNIQYF. Using reference TRBV5-5 and TRBJ2-4 for the parts outside the CDR3, the full variable domain is DAGVTQSPTHLIKTRGQQVTLRCSPISGHKSVSWYQQVLGQGPQFIFQYYEKEERGRGNFPDRFSARQFPNYSSELNVNALLLGDSALYLCASSLGQGVAVKNIQYFGAGTRLSVL.

There are a few counts of this clonotype. The chain couples TRBV21-1 to TRBJ1-6. TRBV21-1 is a documented pseudogene. The CDR3 extends over 12 amino acids. Written as DNA, the CDR3 is TGTGCCAGCAGCACCCTTAATTCACCCCTCCACTTT. Residues: CASSTLNSPLHF.

This chain connects TRBV10-3 to TRBJ1-1, with 7 bases identical to TRBD1. Germline-derived CDR1 and CDR2 are ENHRY and SYGVKD. Trimming cost V 4 bases and J 4 bases; bases outside gene matches: 6. This CDR3 is 14 amino acids long. CDR3 DNA: TGTGCCATCAGTGGGGCCAGGGGGTCCACTGAAGCTTTCTTT. It encodes CAISGARGSTEAFF.

This clonotype was counted a few times. V usage is TRBV20-1 and J usage is TRBJ2-7; a possible D gene is TRBD2 (6 bases). With 1 base removed from V and 3 bases from J, the gap between germline ends came to 10 bases. The CDR3 has 13 residues. The germline CDR1 and CDR2 sequences are DFQATT and SNEGSKA (reference sequence). In nucleotides, the CDR3 is TGCAGTGCTAGAGGGCGGGACTTCTACGAGCAGTACTTC. It codes for CSARGRDFYEQYF.

This clonotype turned up a few times. This chain connects TRBV28 to TRBJ1-5, with D tentatively TRBD1 (5 bases). V gave up 5 bases and J gave up 6 bases, with 23 bases separating them. CDR3 length: 17 amino acids. Germline CDR1 and CDR2: MDHEN and SYDVKM. The chain's CDR3 is CASSGDGQGVRRQPQHF. CDR3 bases: TGTGCCAGCAGTGGGGACGGGCAAGGGGTTCGTCGTCAGCCCCAGCATTTT.

In this sample, this clonotype turned up a few times. V and J are TRBV20-1 and TRBJ2-7; either TRBD1 or TRBD2 may supply D (6 bases each). Germline V CDR1 and CDR2: DFQATT, SNEGSKA (reference sequence). The CDR3 spans 14 residues. The V and J ends lost 0 bases and 5 bases respectively, with 14 bases between them. The CDR3 region has the DNA TGCAGTGCTAGAGATTCCGGGGGCGCGGACGAGCAGTACTTC. Encoded protein: CSARDSGGADEQYF.

This clonotype was seen a handful of times. This chain connects TRBV14 to TRBJ2-7; TRBD2 matches at 12 bases. The CDR3 consists of 18 residues. Germline V gene lookup returns CDR1 SGHDN and CDR2 FVKESK. V shed 3 bases and J 6 bases; nucleotides not matched to a gene: 15. CDR3 sequence: CASSHPASGRALGLEQYF. CDR3 nucleotide sequence: TGTGCCAGCAGCCATCCGGCTAGCGGGAGGGCTCTTGGTCTCGAGCAGTACTTC. The full variable domain, its missing parts supplied by reference TRBV14 and TRBJ2-7, is EAGVTQFPSHSVIEKGQTVTLRCDPISGHDNLYWYRRVMGKEIKFLLHFVKESKQDESGMPNNRFLAERTGGTYSTLKVQPAELEDSGVYFCASSHPASGRALGLEQYFGPGTRLTVT.

This sequence joins TRBV11-1 and TRBJ2-1, with 13 bases matching TRBD2. This CDR3 is 18 amino acids long. With V trimmed by 5 bases and J by 5 bases, 12 bases remained unmatched. Germline V gene sequence: CDR1 SGHAT, CDR2 FQDESV (reference sequence). CDR3 DNA: TGTGCCAGCAGCCGCCGGACTAGCGGGAGCTTCTCAAACAATGAGCAGTTCTTC. Its protein product is CASSRRTSGSFSNNEQFF.

This clonotype was counted a few times. The gene calls are TRBV13 and TRBJ2-7; D not resolved. The CDR3 totals 14 residues. CDR1 PRHDT and CDR2 FYEKMQ come from the germline V gene (reference sequence). Trimming pared 1 base from V and 5 bases from J, leaving 12 bases between. The chain's CDR3 is CASSLEGSFNEQYF. CDR3 bases: TGTGCCAGCAGCTTAGAAGGGTCCTTTAACGAGCAGTACTTC.

This clonotype occurred a few times. The rearrangement uses TRBV20-1 and TRBJ2-1; the D is unclear. Trimming stripped 0 bases from V and 3 bases from J, with 18 bases between. The CDR3 length is 17 residues. Germline V gene data show CDR1 as DFQATT and CDR2 as SNEGSKA (reference sequence). CDR3 coding DNA: TGCAGTGCTAGAGATCTCAGGTGGGAAAACGACTACAATGAGCAGTTCTTC. Protein: CSARDLRWENDYNEQFF.

This clonotype has a handful of counts. The chain recombines TRBV6-5 with TRBJ2-1; TRBD2 agrees at 10 bases. CDR1 is MNHEY, CDR2 SVGAGI, per germline. The CDR3 has 16 amino acids. V lost 8 bases to trimming and J lost 6 bases; unmatched junction nucleotides: 13. The CDR3 loop is CASGWVSSGGSNEQFF. The CDR3 DNA reads TGTGCCAGCGGTTGGGTATCTAGCGGGGGTAGCAATGAGCAGTTCTTC.

The genes are TRBV6-1 and TRBJ2-4, with D perhaps TRBD2 (5 bases). V dropped 0 bases and J dropped 3 bases, with 15 bases sitting between them. CDR1 is MNHNS and CDR2 is SASEGT in the germline V gene. This CDR3 has 17 amino acids. CDR3 protein: CASSEALPGIDKNIQYF. DNA for the CDR3: TGTGCCAGCAGTGAAGCCTTGCCGGGGATAGACAAAAACATTCAGTACTTC.

This clonotype came up many times. The chain is built from TRBV20-1 and TRBJ2-7; 7 bases fit TRBD1. The CDR3 consists of 12 residues. The junction had 4 bases not matched to a gene; V was cut back by 6 bases and J by 2 bases. Germline V gives CDR1 DFQATT, CDR2 SNEGSKA (reference sequence). The CDR3 region has the DNA TGCAGTGCCAGGACAGGAACCTACGAGCAGTACTTC. This codes for CSARTGTYEQYF.

CDR3 protein: CASSRDGRTNEKLFF. Written as DNA, the CDR3 is TGTGCCAGCAGTCGTGACGGGCGAACTAATGAAAAACTGTTTTTT. The chain carries TRBV7-9 and TRBJ1-4; D remains unclear. The CDR3 is 15 residues long. The germline V gene encodes CDR1 SEHNR and CDR2 FQNEAQ (reference sequence). Between the trimmed V and J ends, which lost 6 bases and 1 base, there was a span of 12 bases.

This clonotype was counted once. The chain employs TRBV5-1 and TRBJ2-5, with TRBD2 matching over 7 bases. V lost 8 bases, J lost 2 bases, and 12 bases stayed unmatched. Germline V CDR1 and CDR2: SGHRS, YFSETQ. This CDR3 has 15 amino acids. CDR3 coding DNA: TGCGCCAGTAAGATAGGGGCGGGAGCTCAAGAGACCCAGTACTTC. It is translated as CASKIGAGAQETQYF.

The sample holds a few counts of this clonotype. This sequence joins TRBV9 and TRBJ2-2; weak D call: TRBD2 (5 bases). V was clipped by 0 bases and J by 4 bases, with 10 bases between them. Germline values: CDR1 SGDLS, CDR2 YYNGEE. The CDR3 loop spans 15 amino acids. The DNA of the CDR3 is TGTGCCAGCAGCGTAGAAGCGGCCCGCACCGGGGAGCTGTTTTTT. It is translated as CASSVEAARTGELFF.

This clonotype has more than one count but fewer than ten. This chain joins TRBV20-1 and TRBJ2-2; D possibly corresponds to TRBD2 (6 bases). Germline V CDR1 and CDR2: DFQATT, SNEGSKA (reference sequence). The V end was cut by 0 bases, the J end by 2 bases, with 16 bases between. The CDR3 sequence is 17 residues long. The CDR3 is CSARDLQTGANTGELFF. The CDR3 nucleotides are TGCAGTGCTAGAGATCTTCAAACGGGAGCCAACACCGGGGAGCTGTTTTTT.

This clonotype was counted a few times. The chain joins TRBV18 to TRBJ2-5, with D perhaps being TRBD1 or TRBD2 (5 bases each). This CDR3 is built from 13 residues. Trimming cost V 5 bases and J 2 bases, with 9 bases left between them. Germline-derived CDR1 and CDR2 are KGHSH and LQKENI. CDR3 residues: CASSEGSQETQYF. CDR3 sequence (DNA): TGTGCCAGCTCAGAGGGGTCGCAAGAGACCCAGTACTTC.